This paragraph reports one TCR beta chain. The method was immunoSEQ multiplex PCR; TCRdb's version includes in-frame clones alone and lacks a portion of them. The repertoire holds some 66,000 clones, with less than 85% as singletons. The entry originates in a study of OX40 agonist ivuxolimab in advanced cancers. Study-level information: Every 2 weeks, patients got intravenous ivuxolimab at one of six dose levels (0.01-10 mg/kg). Averaging roughly 60 years in age, with a range of about 23 to 79, the cohort was approximately 83% male. Among those treated, three patients had partial responses, one with hepatocellular carcinoma and two with cutaneous melanoma.

CDR1 and CDR2 (germline): MNHEY, SVGAGI. Unmatched junction bases numbered 7, after V lost 6 bases and J lost 3 bases. The CDR3 is 15 amino acids. The sequence came from an adult with an advanced solid tumor such as melanoma, head and neck, liver or kidney cancer. V usage is TRBV6-5 and J usage is TRBJ1-5; 8 nucleotides match TRBD1. The specimen was CD4+ or CD8+ T cells sorted from blood, collected in a trial of the OX40 agonist ivuxolimab. The CDR3 DNA is TGTGCCAGCAGCCCGGGACAGGCCGTCAATCAGCCCCAGCATTTT. Its protein is CASSPGQAVNQPQHF.